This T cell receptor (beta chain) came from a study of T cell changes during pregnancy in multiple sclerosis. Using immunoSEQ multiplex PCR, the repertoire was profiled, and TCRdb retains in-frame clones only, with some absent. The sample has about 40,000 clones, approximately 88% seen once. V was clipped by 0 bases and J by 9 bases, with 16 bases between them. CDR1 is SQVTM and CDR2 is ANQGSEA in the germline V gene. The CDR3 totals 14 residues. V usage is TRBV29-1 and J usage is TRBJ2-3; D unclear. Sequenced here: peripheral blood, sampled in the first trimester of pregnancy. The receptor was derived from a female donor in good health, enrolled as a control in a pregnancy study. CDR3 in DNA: TGCAGCGTTGAAGATGCAGCCCCAGGTGGCACGCAGTATTTT. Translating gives CSVEDAAPGGTQYF.